The 10 T cell receptor beta chains below all came from one sample that was sequenced in a study of CD8+ T cells in alopecia areata. Reverse transcribed after extraction, RNA yielded cDNA as the sequencing template. Some clones are missing from TCRdb's copy, which holds only in-frame ones; the method was immunoSEQ multiplex PCR. The sample holds tens of thousands of clones, approximately 60% seen once. Sequencing used NKG2D-high CD8+ T cells sorted from blood. Receptor source: a human donor with alopecia areata.

This clone was detected only a few times. The chain is built from TRBV10-2 and TRBJ2-2; no definite D call. The CDR3 has 11 residues. The V gene lost 3 bases and the J gene lost 6 bases, with 2 bases spanning the gap. CDR1 is WSHSY, CDR2 SAAADI, per germline. CDR3 sequence reads: CASSEPGELFF. CDR3 nucleotides: TGCGCCAGCAGTGAACCCGGGGAGCTGTTTTTT.

By proportion, this clone is hyperexpanded. The rearrangement uses TRBV5-1 and TRBJ1-5; D remains ambiguous. The ends were cut back, 2 bases at V and 7 bases at J, with 4 bases in the middle. Per germline, CDR1 SGHRS and CDR2 YFSETQ. This CDR3 comprises 11 residues. The DNA for the CDR3 is TGCGCCAGCAGCTTTGTCCAGCCCCAGCATTTT. Encoded protein: CASSFVQPQHF.

This chain joins TRBV25-1 and TRBJ2-5; D gene unclear. The CDR3 extends over 13 amino acids. The V end lost 7 bases, the J end lost 1 base, and 10 bases lay between the germline ends. The germline V gene encodes CDR1 MGHDK and CDR2 SYGVNS. CDR3 DNA: TGTGCCAGCACCCCCGGTGCCCAAGAGACCCAGTACTTC. This sequence encodes CASTPGAQETQYF.

The J gene is TRBJ2-5, the V gene TRBV6-1; D gene uncertain. Germline V gives CDR1 MNHNS, CDR2 SASEGT. The CDR3 sequence is 13 residues long. The V gene lost 4 bases and the J gene lost 1 base, with 7 bases spanning the gap. CDR3 in DNA: TGTGCCAGCAGTGGCAGGCTCCAAGAGACCCAGTACTTC. Amino acid sequence: CASSGRLQETQYF.

The V call is TRBV4-1, the J call TRBJ2-3; unclear D gene. CDR1 is MGHRA, CDR2 YSYEKL, per germline. The CDR3 contains 15 residues. V was cut by 0 bases and J by 0 bases, with 7 bases left in between. The CDR3 DNA follows: TGCGCCAGCAGCCAAGAAAGCACTAGCACAGATACGCAGTATTTT. This codes for CASSQESTSTDTQYF.

This clone has only a few counts. The gene calls are TRBV27 and TRBJ2-7; TRBD2 might be the D (5 bases). Germline V gives CDR1 MNHEY, CDR2 SMNVEV (reference sequence). V lost 8 bases, J lost 4 bases, and 21 bases lay in between. The CDR3 covers 15 residues. CDR3 in amino acids: CASSKYPTRDYEQYF. The CDR3 DNA reads as TGTGCCAGCTCAAAATATCCAACGAGGGATTACGAGCAGTACTTC.

The CDR3 DNA follows: TGTGCCTGGAGTGACACCGGGGCGGGAGTCTATGGCTACACCTTC. Protein product: CAWSDTGAGVYGYTF. The chain recombines TRBV30 with TRBJ1-2, with a tentative D call TRBD1 (5 bases). Trimming removed 1 base from V and 4 bases from J, with 16 bases in between. Germline CDR1 GTSNPN, CDR2 SVGIG (reference sequence). CDR3 size: 15 residues.

This chain connects TRBV5-6 to TRBJ2-2; 10 bases match TRBD2. From germline, CDR1 is SGHDT and CDR2 YYEEEE. The CDR3 runs to 19 residues. V shed 0 bases and J 7 bases; nucleotides not matched to a gene: 15. This CDR3 is CASSLVVAGGRSIIGELFF. The CDR3 DNA follows: TGTGCCAGCAGCTTGGTGGTAGCGGGAGGCCGTTCTATCATCGGGGAGCTGTTTTTT. Using reference TRBV5-6 and TRBJ2-2 for the parts outside the CDR3, the full variable domain is DAGVTQSPTHLIKTRGQQVTLRCSPKSGHDTVSWYQQALGQGPQFIFQYYEEEERQRGNFPDRFSGHQFPNYSSELNVNALLLGDSALYLCASSLVVAGGRSIIGELFFGEGSRLTVL.

The CDR3, as DNA: TGTGCCAGCAGCTTGGTGCCCTCGGAACGGTCGGCAGATACGCAGTATTTT. Encoded protein: CASSLVPSERSADTQYF. V is TRBV5-6 and J is TRBJ2-3; D is ambiguous. Looked up from germline, CDR1 is SGHDT and CDR2 is YYEEEE. CDR3 length: 17 residues. V lost 0 bases and J lost 4, with 18 bases in between. Filled out from reference TRBV5-6 and TRBJ2-3, the complete variable domain reads DAGVTQSPTHLIKTRGQQVTLRCSPKSGHDTVSWYQQALGQGPQFIFQYYEEEERQRGNFPDRFSGHQFPNYSSELNVNALLLGDSALYLCASSLVPSERSADTQYFGPGTRLTVL.

This clone was counted only a few times. V usage is TRBV7-9 and J usage is TRBJ2-7; no clear D gene. The CDR3 covers 14 residues. V lost 6 bases to trimming and J lost 4 bases, with 16 bases between them. CDR1 is SEHNR and CDR2 is FQNEAQ in the germline V gene (reference sequence). The CDR3 DNA follows: TGTGCCAGCAGTAGGGATCTGGTGTGGTACGAGCAGTACTTC. Protein product: CASSRDLVWYEQYF.